This TCR beta chain was identified during a study of T cell repertoires in aging, cancer and after chemotherapy. Looking at the study overall: Six age groups, ranging from 30 or younger to 70 or older, included the donors. Paired samples before and after chemotherapy came from glioblastoma patients receiving temozolomide-based therapy. Study outcomes and limitations: Across the chemotherapy interval, each cancer cohort showed higher median generation probability, suggesting thymic rebound.

Rearranged V-D-J TRB sequences were amplified with a mixed TRB-A/B primer pool. TCRdb reprocessed the multiplex PCR reads with MiXCR, giving one entry per CDR3 protein. The sample yields approximately 20,000 distinct CDR3 sequences, roughly 37% seen once. The CDR3 totals 16 residues. Germline-derived CDR1 and CDR2 are LNHDA and SQIVND (reference sequence). V lost 1 base, J lost 7 bases, and 8 bases stayed unmatched. This clonotype showed up just a few times. Its antigen is not identified. Peripheral blood genomic DNA, not sorted cells or RNA, was the template. This chain joins TRBV19 and TRBJ2-2, with 8 bases fitting TRBD1. The clonotype originates from a human donor with a solid tumor. The specimen sequenced was blood. For the CDR3, the DNA is TGTGCCAGTAGTATAGTAGGCAGGGGGCGAGGCGGGGAGCTGTTTTTT. Its protein is CASSIVGRGRGGELFF.